This T cell receptor beta chain is from a study of blood T cell repertoires in COVID-19. The data were produced by immunoSEQ multiplex PCR, yet TCRdb's version contains in-frame clones alone and is incomplete. The sample yields roughly 100,000 clones, roughly 87% seen once. The CDR3 is made up of 13 amino acids. Trimming took 1 base from V and 14 from J; bases not matched to a gene: 4. Germline values: CDR1 MNHNS, CDR2 SASEGT. The source is a middle-aged man in a cohort sampled during active COVID-19. This chain uses TRBV6-1 with TRBJ2-1; 11 bases agree with TRBD1. The specimen sequenced was peripheral blood. CDR3 DNA sequence: TGTGCCAGCAGTGAAGAAGGGGGACAGGGGGAGTTCTTC. Amino acid sequence: CASSEEGGQGEFF.